This TCR beta chain was obtained from a study of cytomegalovirus exposure and HLA in healthy donors. PCR involved 60 Vbeta and 13 Jbeta primers. Method: immunoSEQ multiplex PCR; TCRdb's copy keeps in-frame clones and lacks some. The data hold about 180,000 clones, with 75% to 85% observed a single time. The CDR3 covers 16 residues. Germline V gives CDR1 MDHEN, CDR2 SYDVKM. V dropped 8 bases and J dropped 4; count of bases not matched to a gene: 12. The sequencing sample was made of PBMCs. V usage is TRBV28 and J usage is TRBJ1-3, with 9 bases fitting TRBD1. The clonotype was recovered from a man younger than 35 in good health and CMV-seronegative. CDR3 region: CASVPFTGTGGNTIYF. CDR3 bases: TGTGCCAGCGTACCTTTCACCGGGACAGGGGGAAACACCATATATTTT.